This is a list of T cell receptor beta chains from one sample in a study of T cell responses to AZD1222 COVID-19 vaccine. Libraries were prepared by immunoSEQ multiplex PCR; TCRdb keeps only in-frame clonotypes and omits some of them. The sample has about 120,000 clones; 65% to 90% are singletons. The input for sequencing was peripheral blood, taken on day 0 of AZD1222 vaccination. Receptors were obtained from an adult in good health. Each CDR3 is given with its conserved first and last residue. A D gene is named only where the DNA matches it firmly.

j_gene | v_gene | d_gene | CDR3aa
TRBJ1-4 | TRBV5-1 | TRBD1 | CASSATGAPGEKLFF
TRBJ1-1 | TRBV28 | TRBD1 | CASLPPAGGTEAFF
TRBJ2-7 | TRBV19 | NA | CASSTTPAASGEQYF
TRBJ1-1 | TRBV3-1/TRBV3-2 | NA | CASSPWGETEAFF
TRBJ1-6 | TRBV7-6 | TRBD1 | CASSRQGEGYNSPLHF
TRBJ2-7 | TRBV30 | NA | CAWSGTSLTYEQYF
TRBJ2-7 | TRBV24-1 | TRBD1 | CATSDWTGASYEQYF
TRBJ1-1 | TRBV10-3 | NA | CAISGTSNTEAFF
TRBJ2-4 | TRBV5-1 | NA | CASSLDSWFQNIQYF
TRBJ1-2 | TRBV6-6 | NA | CASKNEGYGYTF
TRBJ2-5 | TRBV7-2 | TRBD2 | CASRWGGSQETQYF
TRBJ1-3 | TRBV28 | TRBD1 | CASNSGTGLIGNTIYF
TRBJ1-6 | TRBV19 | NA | CASRAGRSPLHF
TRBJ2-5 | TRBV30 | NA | CAWSVGGNQETQYF
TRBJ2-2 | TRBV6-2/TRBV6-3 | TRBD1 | CASSSRQGAAGELFF
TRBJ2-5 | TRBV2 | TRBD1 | CASRIDRGRTETQYF
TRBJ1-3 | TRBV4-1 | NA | CASSQASRDSGNTIYF
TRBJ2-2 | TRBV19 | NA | CASRGPRELFF
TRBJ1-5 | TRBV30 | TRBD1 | CAWTLQGVGQPQHF
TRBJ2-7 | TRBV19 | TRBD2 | CASSIGTSGAYEQYF
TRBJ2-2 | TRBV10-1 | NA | CASSEPQGRELFF
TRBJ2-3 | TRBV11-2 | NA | CASSGLRRNTDTQYF
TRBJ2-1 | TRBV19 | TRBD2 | CASIEGGGNEQFF
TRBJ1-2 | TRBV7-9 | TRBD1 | CASSPRDRINDGHYGYTF
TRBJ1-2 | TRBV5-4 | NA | CASSVGTLGYYGYTF
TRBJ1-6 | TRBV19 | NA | CASSALPRGSYNSPLHF
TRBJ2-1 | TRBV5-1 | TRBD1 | CASSTDRGWNEQFF
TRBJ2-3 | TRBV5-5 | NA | CASSLDGGASTDTQYF
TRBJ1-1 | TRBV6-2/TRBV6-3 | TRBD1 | CASSPQGQGVYTEAFF
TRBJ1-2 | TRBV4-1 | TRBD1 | CASSQVKQGNYGYTF
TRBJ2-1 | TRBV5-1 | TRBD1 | CASSPGGQIYNEQFF
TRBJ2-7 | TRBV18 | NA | CASSPQGPYEQYF
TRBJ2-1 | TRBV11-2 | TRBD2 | CASSPPGLAGVSEQFF
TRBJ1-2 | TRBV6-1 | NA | CASSEGRGYTF
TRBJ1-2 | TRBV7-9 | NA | CASSQDTWTVSLSYGYTF
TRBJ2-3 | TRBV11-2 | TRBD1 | CASSLGGQRDTQYF
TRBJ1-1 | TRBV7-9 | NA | CASSSTGAGRPEAFF
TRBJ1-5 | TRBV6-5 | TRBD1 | CAVHRDRGNQPQHF
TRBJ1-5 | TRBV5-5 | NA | CASSLVPSNQPQHF
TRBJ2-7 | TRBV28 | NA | CASSDIVDRPDEQYF
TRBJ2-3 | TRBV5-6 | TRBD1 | CASSPGQGWDTQYF
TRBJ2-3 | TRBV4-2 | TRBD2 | CASSHSGSTDTQYF
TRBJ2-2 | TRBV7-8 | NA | CASSTQGSTGELFF
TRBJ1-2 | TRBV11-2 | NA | CASSLGIGMIDGYTF
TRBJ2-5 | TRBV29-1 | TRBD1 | CSVRRDSESQETQYF
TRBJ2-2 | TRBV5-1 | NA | CASSYQGNTGELFF
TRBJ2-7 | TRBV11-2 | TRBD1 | CASSLSGGGYEQYF
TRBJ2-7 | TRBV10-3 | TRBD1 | CAISGDRAPGEQYF
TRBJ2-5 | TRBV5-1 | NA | CASKKDRETQYF
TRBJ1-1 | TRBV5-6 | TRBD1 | CASSQGQGREAFF
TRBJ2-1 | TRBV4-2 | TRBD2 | CASSLNLAGTYNEQFF
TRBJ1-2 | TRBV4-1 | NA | CASSPDGSGYGYTF
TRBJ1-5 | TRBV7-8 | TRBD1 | CASSPSAGQGSNQPQHF
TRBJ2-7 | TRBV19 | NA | CASSIAGSGNHEQYF
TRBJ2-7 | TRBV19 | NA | CASSMYRADRGDEQYF